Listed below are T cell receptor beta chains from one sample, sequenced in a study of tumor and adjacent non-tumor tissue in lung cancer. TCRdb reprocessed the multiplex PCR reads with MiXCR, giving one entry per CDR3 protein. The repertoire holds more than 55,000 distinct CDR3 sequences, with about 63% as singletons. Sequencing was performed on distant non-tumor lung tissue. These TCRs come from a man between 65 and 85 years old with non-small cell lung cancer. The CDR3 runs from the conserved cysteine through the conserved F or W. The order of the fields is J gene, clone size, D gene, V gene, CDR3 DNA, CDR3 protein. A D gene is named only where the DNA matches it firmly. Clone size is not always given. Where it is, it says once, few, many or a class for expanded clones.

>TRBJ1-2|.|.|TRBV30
TGTGCCTGGAGTCCCAGGGGTGGTTACACCTTC
CAWSPRGGYTF
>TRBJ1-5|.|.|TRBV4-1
TGCGCCAGCAGCCGACCGGATAGTCGGAATCAGCCCCAGCATTTT
CASSRPDSRNQPQHF
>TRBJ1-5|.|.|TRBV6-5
TGTGCCAACAGTTACACGGGGGTCAGTAGCAATCAGCCCCAGCATTTT
CANSYTGVSSNQPQHF
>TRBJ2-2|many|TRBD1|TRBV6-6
TGTGCCAGCAGTAAACAGGGGGACACCGGGGAGCTGTTTTTT
CASSKQGDTGELFF
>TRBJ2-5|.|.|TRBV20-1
TGCAGTGCCAGTGCGGCGGGGGCCCTCCAAGAGACCCAGTACTTC
CSASAAGALQETQYF
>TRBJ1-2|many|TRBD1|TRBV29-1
TGCAGCGTTAGGACAGGGGGCTATGGCTACACCTTC
CSVRTGGYGYTF
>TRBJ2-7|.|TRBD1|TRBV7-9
TGTGCCAGCAGCTTCAGTGGACAGGGAGGCGAGCAGTACTTC
CASSFSGQGGEQYF
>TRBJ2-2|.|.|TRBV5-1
TGCGCCAGCAACACAGGACAGCGAAACACCGGGGAGCTGTTTTTT
CASNTGQRNTGELFF
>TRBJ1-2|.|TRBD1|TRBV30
TGTGCCTGGGCACGACAGGGGTCGGTAGGAGGCTACACCTTC
CAWARQGSVGGYTF
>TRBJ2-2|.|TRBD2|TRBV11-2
TGTGCCAGCAGCTTCAGCGGGAGCGTCATCGGGGAGCCGTTTTTT
CASSFSGSVIGEPFF
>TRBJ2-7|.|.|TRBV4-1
TGCGCCAGCAGCCCAGCAGACAACTCCTACGAGCAGTACTTC
CASSPADNSYEQYF
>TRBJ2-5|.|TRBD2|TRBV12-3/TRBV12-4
TGTACCAGCAGTTTCAGCGGGGGGACCCAGTACTTC
CTSSFSGGTQYF
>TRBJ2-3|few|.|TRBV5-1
TGCGCCAGCAGAATAGGACTAAACACAGATACGCAGTATTTT
CASRIGLNTDTQYF
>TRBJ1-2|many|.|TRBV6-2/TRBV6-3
TGTGCCAGCAGTTCCGGACAGTTTGGCTACACCTTC
CASSSGQFGYTF
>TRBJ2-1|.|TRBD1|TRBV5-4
TGTGCCAGCAGCTTGGGTACAGGGGTGCACAATGAGCAGTTCTTC
CASSLGTGVHNEQFF
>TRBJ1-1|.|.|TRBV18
TGTGCCAGCTCGTCGACACCGAACACTGAAGCTTTCTTT
CASSSTPNTEAFF
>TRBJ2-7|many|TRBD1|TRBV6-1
TGTGCCAGCAGGGGGACAGCCGCCTACGAGCAGTACTTC
CASRGTAAYEQYF
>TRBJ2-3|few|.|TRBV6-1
TGTGCCAGCTCAGCTATAGGACTAAACGCTGGTTCCCAAGCGCAGTATTTT
CASSAIGLNAGSQAQYF
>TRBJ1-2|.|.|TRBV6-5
TGTGCCAGCAGAGAACAGGGTCGGGGGGGCTACACCTTC
CASREQGRGGYTF
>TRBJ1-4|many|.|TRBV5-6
TGTGCCAGCAGCATGGGGATCCATGAAAAACTGTTTTTT
CASSMGIHEKLFF
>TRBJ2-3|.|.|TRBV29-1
TGCAGCGCTGGCGGGTGGGCTTCTTCCTTGGTAGATATGCAGTATTTT
CSAGGWASSLVDMQYF
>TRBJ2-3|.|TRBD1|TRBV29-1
TGCAGCGCGAGACAGGGAGTAAGCACCAGAGGTTTGATCGGAGCAGATACGCAGTGTTTT
CSARQGVSTRGLIGADTQCF
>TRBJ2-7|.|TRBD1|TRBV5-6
TGTGCCAGCAGTTTGGACAGGTACTCCTACGAGCGGTACTTC
CASSLDRYSYERYF
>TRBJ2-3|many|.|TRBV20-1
TGCAGTGCTTCCAGGGGAACTCATAGCACAGATACGCAGTATTTT
CSASRGTHSTDTQYF
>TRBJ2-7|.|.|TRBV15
TGTGCCACCAGCAGAGGAAAAGGAGTGAGCGAGCAGTACTTC
CATSRGKGVSEQYF
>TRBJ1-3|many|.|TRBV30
TGTGCCTGGAGTTGGGGGGTTGGAAACACCATATATTTT
CAWSWGVGNTIYF
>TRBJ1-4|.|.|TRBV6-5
TGTGCCTGCAGTTCCTCTCCGACTAATGAAAAACTGTTTTTT
CACSSSPTNEKLFF